This is a list of T cell receptor beta chains from one sample in a study of regulatory T cells in long-lasting Graves disease. Each CDR3 protein gets one entry after TCRdb re-called the multiplex PCR reads with MiXCR. The repertoire holds approximately 400,000 distinct CDR3 sequences, with approximately 15% as singletons. These data were also reused for a study on T cells in Graves' hyperthyroidism and ophthalmopathy.

Material: peripheral blood mononuclear cells (PBMCs), obtained at new diagnosis, from a patient treated with antithyroid drugs. These receptors were obtained from a woman in her forties with Graves disease. Both conserved end residues are part of each CDR3. D genes are given only for firm matches. Clone size is stated in some rows and not others, as once, few, many or a class when expanded.

d_gene	v_gene	abundance	j_gene	CDR3nt	CDR3aa
.	TRBV12-5	.	TRBJ1-5	TGTGCTAGTGGTTTGGGTATGGGACAGCCCCAGCATTTT	CASGLGMGQPQHF
TRBD1	TRBV7-2	.	TRBJ1-2	TGTGCCAGCAGCTACGGACAGGGGGGGTCTGGCTACACCTTC	CASSYGQGGSGYTF
.	TRBV12-3/TRBV12-4	many	TRBJ2-1	TGTGCCAGCAGTCTATCCTTCGATTTCGATGAGCAGTTCTTC	CASSLSFDFDEQFF
.	TRBV6-1	many	TRBJ2-3	TGTGCCAGCGCCTGGCTCCAGGATGGCACAGATACGCAGTATTTT	CASAWLQDGTDTQYF
TRBD2	TRBV10-3	many	TRBJ2-2	TGTGCCATCAAGGGGAGCGGGAGAAACCCCCTCCAGAACACCGGGGAGCTGTTTTTT	CAIKGSGRNPLQNTGELFF
.	TRBV5-1	many	TRBJ1-1	TGCGCCAGCAGCTTATTGGGTAAAGGCACTGAAGCTTTCTTT	CASSLLGKGTEAFF
TRBD2	TRBV19	.	TRBJ2-5	TGTGCCAGTAGTACCTATGTGACTAGCGGGCTTTTGGCGGAGACCCAGTACTTC	CASSTYVTSGLLAETQYF
.	TRBV12-3/TRBV12-4	many	TRBJ1-5	TGTGCCAGCAGTTTAGATCCAGGGGATAGCAATCAGCCCCAGCATTTT	CASSLDPGDSNQPQHF
TRBD2	TRBV6-2/TRBV6-3	many	TRBJ2-1	TGTGCCAGCAGTTACTGGGCTAGCGGGATAAGAAACAATGAGCAGTTCTTC	CASSYWASGIRNNEQFF
TRBD2	TRBV7-2	many	TRBJ2-2	TGTGCCAGCAGCTCCGGACTAGCGGGCTTCACCGGGGAGCTGTTTTTT	CASSSGLAGFTGELFF
TRBD2	TRBV11-3	few	TRBJ2-1	TGTGCCAGCAGCTTAGCCCTAGCGGGCATCAATGAGCAGTTCTTC	CASSLALAGINEQFF
.	TRBV6-1	few	TRBJ2-2	TGTGCCAGCAGTAAGGGACTGCTAAACACCGGGGAGCTGTTTTTT	CASSKGLLNTGELFF
.	TRBV7-2	many	TRBJ1-2	TGTGCCAGCAGCTCGCCCGACAGGCTTAACTATGGCTACACCTTC	CASSSPDRLNYGYTF
TRBD1	TRBV2	once	TRBJ2-2	TGTGCCAGCAGTGAAGGGACAGGGGGCTATTTATCCGGGGAGCTGTTTTTT	CASSEGTGGYLSGELFF
TRBD1	TRBV29-1	many	TRBJ2-5	TGCAGCGTAACAGGGGGCGCAGAGACCCAGTACTTC	CSVTGGAETQYF
.	TRBV20-1	.	TRBJ2-1	TGCAGTGTATGGCGGAGTTACAATGAGCAGTTCTTC	CSVWRSYNEQFF
.	TRBV12-3/TRBV12-4	.	TRBJ2-5	TGTGCCAGCAGTCAATACAAGGGGGGACAAGAGACCCAGTACTTC	CASSQYKGGQETQYF
.	TRBV4-1	many	TRBJ2-5	TGCGCCAGCAGCCAGGCGCCCACTCGGGAGACCCAGTACTTC	CASSQAPTRETQYF
.	TRBV19	.	TRBJ2-7	TGTGCCAGTAGTATAGCGACCCGACAGTTCTCGGAGCAGTACTTC	CASSIATRQFSEQYF
TRBD1	TRBV10-3	many	TRBJ2-2	TGTGCCATCAGTGGACAGGGTCAGAACACCGGGGAGCTGTTTTTT	CAISGQGQNTGELFF
TRBD1	TRBV27	many	TRBJ1-2	TGTGCCAGCAGTTCCGACAGGGGGCATCATGGCTACACCTTC	CASSSDRGHHGYTF
.	TRBV5-6	.	TRBJ2-5	TGTGCCAGCAGCTTGGGGCCGGTCCAAAAAGAGACCCAGTACTTC	CASSLGPVQKETQYF
.	TRBV12-3/TRBV12-4	many	TRBJ2-2	TGTGCCAGCAGCCAGGAGCGGACCGGGGAGCTGTTTTTT	CASSQERTGELFF